This T cell receptor (beta chain) is drawn from a study of T cells in Graves' hyperthyroidism and ophthalmopathy. The overall study: Blood from the periphery was taken at initial diagnosis, before any treatment.

With respect to this clonotype: Antigen: not known. With a much larger clone just one base away, this may be a read error.

Study-level findings and limits: Ophthalmopathy was model-predicted a median around seven months pre-onset. Blood held most thyroid clonotypes expanded above 0.001 frequency.

The TCR beta CDR3 regions underwent amplification using RNA transcripts as the source. HTBI primers drove first-round RT-PCR of the TCR CDR3. TCRdb independently ran MiXCR on the multiplex PCR reads; one entry per CDR3 protein. The data show about 360,000 distinct CDR3 sequences, approximately 15% seen once. Source material: blood. The TCR originated in a young woman with Graves' hyperthyroidism that later progressed to Graves' ophthalmopathy.

The CDR3 here is CASREGGGTDTQYF. CDR3 in DNA: TGTGCCAGTAGAGAAGGTGGGGGGACAGATACGCAGTATTTT. The chain links TRBV2 to TRBJ2-3, with D tentatively TRBD2 (6 bases). The V gene's germline CDR1 is SNHLY and CDR2 FYNNEI. Between the trimmed V and J ends, which lost 9 bases and 3 bases, there was a span of 16 bases. This CDR3 spans 14 amino acids.